The 9 T cell receptor beta chains given below trace back to one sample, sequenced in a study of CD8+CD57+ T cells in acquired aplastic anemia. By flow cytometry, patients selected for sequencing had shown an expansion of CD8+CD57+ cells. Using genomic DNA as the template, TCR beta VDJ and CDR3 profiling was carried out. TCRdb passed the reads through MiXCR, listing each CDR3 protein once. This sample has roughly 500,000 distinct CDR3 sequences, with over 25% found just once. The sample taken for sequencing was sorted CD4+, CD8+, or CD8+CD57+ T cells (not recorded which) from PBMCs. All receptors come from a human donor with aplastic anemia.

This clonotype was counted ten times or more. The rearrangement joins TRBV7-3 to TRBJ2-5; 7 bases are a match to TRBD2. Germline trimming cut 2 bases from V and 5 bases from J; bases unmatched to any gene: 8. Germline-derived CDR1 and CDR2 are SGHTA and FQGTGA. CDR3 size: 15 residues. The CDR3 spells CASSLSAGEWETQYF. The CDR3 DNA follows: TGTGCCAGCAGCTTATCCGCGGGAGAGTGGGAGACCCAGTACTTC.

This clonotype appeared many times. The chain couples TRBV29-1 to TRBJ1-2; 7 nucleotides align to TRBD1. CDR1 is SQVTM and CDR2 is ANQGSEA in the germline V gene. V gave up 7 bases and J gave up 8 bases; unmatched junction bases: 7. CDR3 size: 11 residues. This CDR3 reads CSAWDRSGYTF. CDR3 in DNA: TGCAGCGCCTGGGACAGAAGCGGCTACACCTTC.

In regard to this clonotype: This sequence may be a read error, since a much larger clone differs from it by one base. The chain couples TRBV4-3 to TRBJ1-6, with a weak D call TRBD1 (5 bases). The V end was cut by 5 bases, the J end by 11 bases, with 19 bases between. There are 15 residues in the CDR3. CDR1 and CDR2 from the germline V gene are LGHNA and YSLEER. Here the CDR3 DNA reads TGCGCCAGCAGCAAAGGCCTGACAGCCAATCCACCCCTCCACTTT. This codes for CASSKGLTANPPLHF.

The chain recombines TRBV28 with TRBJ2-7, with 11 bases that match TRBD2. Germline CDR1 is MDHEN and CDR2 is SYDVKM. The CDR3 spans 16 residues. V dropped 6 bases and J dropped 6; count of bases not matched to a gene: 13. As DNA, the CDR3 is TGTGCCAGCAGCACCGTCTCTAGCGGGAGGTTACGCGAGCAGTACTTC. This codes for CASSTVSSGRLREQYF.

The chain has TRBV2 and TRBJ1-5; 7 nucleotides align to TRBD1. V lost 5 bases and J lost 7; bases outside the gene matches: 5. This CDR3 is built from 13 residues. Germline loops: CDR1 SNHLY, CDR2 FYNNEI. CDR3 protein: CASSTGAKQPQHF. Written as DNA, the CDR3 is TGTGCCAGCAGTACAGGGGCAAAGCAGCCCCAGCATTTT.

This clonotype appeared a few times. The V and J genes are TRBV5-1 and TRBJ1-1, with TRBD1 as a possible D gene (6 bases). In germline, CDR1 is SGHRS, CDR2 YFSETQ. V was pared by 4 bases and J by 0 bases, with 16 bases between. The length of the CDR3 is 16 residues. CDR3 protein: CASSIQGAGMNTEAFF. The CDR3 DNA follows: TGCGCCAGCAGCATACAGGGAGCGGGCATGAACACTGAAGCTTTCTTT. The full variable domain, in which reference TRBV5-1 and TRBJ1-1 provide the parts outside the CDR3, is KAGVTQTPRYLIKTRGQQVTLSCSPISGHRSVSWYQQTPGQGLQFLFEYFSETQRNKGNFPGRFSGRQFSNSRSEMNVSTLELGDSALYLCASSIQGAGMNTEAFFGQGTRLTVV.

The gene calls are TRBV15 and TRBJ2-7, with D hard to call. V was pared by 0 bases and J by 0 bases, with 6 bases between. The germline V gene encodes CDR1 LNHNV and CDR2 YYDKDF (reference sequence). The CDR3 has 14 residues. The CDR3 protein is CATSREDDSYEQYF. In DNA form, the CDR3 reads TGTGCCACCAGCAGAGAAGATGACTCCTACGAGCAGTACTTC.

As regards this clonotype: A much larger clone differs from this one at a single base, so this may be a read error. The chain joins TRBV11-2 to TRBJ2-7; a weak D match, TRBD2 (6 bases). CDR1 SGHAT and CDR2 FQNNGV come from the germline V gene. The length of the CDR3 is 15 residues. As DNA, the CDR3 is TGTGCCAGCAGCTCCATACGGGGGACCTCCCACGAGCAGTACTTC. Its translation is CASSSIRGTSHEQYF.

The rearrangement uses TRBV3-1 and TRBJ1-5; D is possibly TRBD1 (6 bases). The germline V gene encodes CDR1 LGHDT and CDR2 YNNKEL (reference sequence). The CDR3 runs 14 residues. The germline V and J ends were trimmed by 5 bases and 8 bases, with 16 bases remaining between them. In nucleotides, the CDR3 is TGTGCCAGCAGCGGAGGGGGGGGGAATAAGCCCCAGCATTTT. This gives the protein CASSGGGGNKPQHF. The complete variable domain, with remaining parts taken from reference TRBV3-1 and TRBJ1-5, reads DTAVSQTPKYLVTQMGNDKSIKCEQNLGHDTMYWYKQDSKKFLKIMFSYNNKELIINETVPNRFSPKSPDKAHLNLHINSLELGDSAVYFCASSGGGGNKPQHFGDGTRLSIL.